This T cell receptor (beta chain) was identified in a study of STAT5B mutations in CD4+ large granular lymphocyte leukemia. The study's findings and limits: Main leukemic clonotypes were patient-specific, but roughly 25% appeared at low frequency elsewhere.

A note on this clone: Its specificity is unknown.

The repertoire was sequenced with immunoSEQ multiplex PCR; TCRdb's copy has only in-frame clones and lacks some. The table lists about 28,000 clones, approximately 79% of them singletons. Germline CDR1 SGHVS, CDR2 FQNEAQ. V lost 0 bases and J lost 4; bases outside the gene matches: 3. The length of the CDR3 is 15 residues. V gene TRBV7-8 combines with J gene TRBJ1-5; 7 bases are a match to TRBD1. Sequencing was carried out using CD4+ T cells from blood buffy coats. The origin of this receptor is a human donor in good health. The CDR3: CASSLAGTENQPQHF. The CDR3 DNA is TGTGCCAGCAGCTTAGCAGGGACAGAGAATCAGCCCCAGCATTTT. The full variable domain, in which reference TRBV7-8 and TRBJ1-5 provide the parts outside the CDR3, is GAGVSQSPRYKVAKRGQDVALRCDPISGHVSLFWYQQALGQGPEFLTYFQNEAQLDKSGLPSDRFFAERPEGSVSTLKIQRTQQEDSAVYLCASSLAGTENQPQHFGDGTRLSIL.